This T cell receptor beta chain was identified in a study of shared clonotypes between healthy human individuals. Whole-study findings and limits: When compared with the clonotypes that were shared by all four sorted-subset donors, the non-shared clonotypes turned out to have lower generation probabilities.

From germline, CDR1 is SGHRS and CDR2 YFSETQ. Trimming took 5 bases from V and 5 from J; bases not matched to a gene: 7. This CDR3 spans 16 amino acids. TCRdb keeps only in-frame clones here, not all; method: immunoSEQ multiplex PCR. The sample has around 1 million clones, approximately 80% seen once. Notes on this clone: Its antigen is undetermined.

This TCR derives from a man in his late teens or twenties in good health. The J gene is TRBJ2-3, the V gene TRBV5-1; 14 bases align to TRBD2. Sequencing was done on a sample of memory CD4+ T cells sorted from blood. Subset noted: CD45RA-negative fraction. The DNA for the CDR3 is TGCGCCAGCAGACCTGGACTAGCGGGAGGTGAAGATACGCAGTATTTT. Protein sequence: CASRPGLAGGEDTQYF.